A selection of T cell receptor beta chains follows, all from one sample in a study of graft-versus-host responses after intestinal transplantation. TCRdb keeps only in-frame clones here, not all; method: immunoSEQ multiplex PCR. The sample lists 50,000 to 75,000 clones, 90% occurring once. These TCRs are of unknown antigen specificity. Sequences were derived from unstimulated CD8+ T cells sorted from spleen or lymph node cells, sampled before transplant. These receptors were obtained from a human donor who was the organ donor for an intestinal transplant. Both conserved end residues are part of each CDR3. The D gene is left open where the match is weak. Part of the rows lack a size; the others show once, few, many or a class for expanded clones.

CDR3nt | CDR3aa | j_gene | abundance | d_gene | v_gene
TGTGCCAGCAGCTTAAGACTAGCGGCGAGCACAGATACGCAGTATTTT | CASSLRLAASTDTQYF | TRBJ2-3 | . | TRBD2 | TRBV11-2
TGTGCCAGCAGCCGAGGAACGGAGGGGTTTCAGAAGCCCCAGCATTTT | CASSRGTEGFQKPQHF | TRBJ1-5 | . | . | TRBV11-2
TGTGCCAGCAGCTTAGGCCGCAACAGGTACAATGAGCAGTTCTTC | CASSLGRNRYNEQFF | TRBJ2-1 | . | . | TRBV7-2
TGTGCCAGCAGTGAAGGGACAGGGGGCGAAAAACTGTTTTTT | CASSEGTGGEKLFF | TRBJ1-4 | few | TRBD1 | TRBV6-1
TGTGCCAGCAGTGATATGTTAGATAATGTTAAATGGAACACTGAAGCTTTCTTT | CASSDMLDNVKWNTEAFF | TRBJ1-1 | . | . | TRBV2
TGTGCCAGCAGTGAGGGGCAGGGGTCGGATGAGCAGTTCTTC | CASSEGQGSDEQFF | TRBJ2-1 | . | . | TRBV6-1
TGTGCCAGCAGCCAAGGTGAGACAGGGGGTTCACCCCTCCACTTT | CASSQGETGGSPLHF | TRBJ1-6 | . | TRBD1 | TRBV4-2
TGTGCCACGAGGGGGACCGGGGAGCTGTTTTTT | CATRGTGELFF | TRBJ2-2 | . | . | TRBV2
TGTGCCAGCAGCTCCCGCCAACTAGCGGGTAGCACAGATACGCAGTATTTT | CASSSRQLAGSTDTQYF | TRBJ2-3 | once | TRBD2 | TRBV11-2
TGTGCCAGCAGCCCCAGACAGGGTAATGAAAAACTGTTTTTT | CASSPRQGNEKLFF | TRBJ1-4 | . | TRBD1 | TRBV5-4
TGTGCCAGCAGTTCACGCCTAGGACTAGCGGTACCTTTTATCACAGATACGCAGTATTTT | CASSSRLGLAVPFITDTQYF | TRBJ2-3 | . | TRBD2 | TRBV28
TGTGCCAGCAGTGGGTCCGGGACACATTACGAGCAGTACTTC | CASSGSGTHYEQYF | TRBJ2-7 | . | . | TRBV28
TGTGCCTGGAGGATGGACAGGGCCCTCTACAATGAGCAGTTCTTC | CAWRMDRALYNEQFF | TRBJ2-1 | . | TRBD1 | TRBV30
TGTGCCAGCAGCGTAGCTGGTCGCGCGGCAGATTCCGAGCAGTACTTC | CASSVAGRAADSEQYF | TRBJ2-7 | . | . | TRBV9
TGCGCCAGCAGCCCGAGCGGGAGGACCTACGAGCAGTACTTC | CASSPSGRTYEQYF | TRBJ2-7 | . | TRBD2 | TRBV4-1
TGCGCCAGCAGCCAAGTCCTCCTGTACAATGAGCAGTTCTTC | CASSQVLLYNEQFF | TRBJ2-1 | . | . | TRBV4-3
TGTGCCAGCTTAGGGGGTCTTACTCCCTACGAGCAGTACTTC | CASLGGLTPYEQYF | TRBJ2-7 | . | . | TRBV28
TGTGCCAGCAGGAGGAAGTTTTCTAACTATGGCTACACCTTC | CASRRKFSNYGYTF | TRBJ1-2 | . | . | TRBV11-3
TGTGCCAGCAGCAAAACCGGGACAGTTTGGGGGAATGAGCAGTTCTTC | CASSKTGTVWGNEQFF | TRBJ2-1 | . | TRBD1 | TRBV11-3
TGTGCCAGCAGCGGGGCGGGACTAGCCCCCGAATGGGAGACCCAGTACTTC | CASSGAGLAPEWETQYF | TRBJ2-5 | few | TRBD2 | TRBV9
TGTGCCAGCAGCCTAAGGACTAGTCGGGGTTACGAGCAGTACTTC | CASSLRTSRGYEQYF | TRBJ2-7 | once | TRBD2 | TRBV7-3
TGCGCCAGCAGCCAAGTTCCGGGACGGACTAACTCCTATAATTCACCCCTCCACTTT | CASSQVPGRTNSYNSPLHF | TRBJ1-6 | . | . | TRBV4-1
TGTGCCAGCAGCTTTCTCACAGATACGCAGTATTTT | CASSFLTDTQYF | TRBJ2-3 | . | . | TRBV5-6
TGTGCCAGCAGCTTCTTACTAGCGGGTTACGAGCAGTACTTC | CASSFLLAGYEQYF | TRBJ2-7 | once | TRBD2 | TRBV6-6
TGTGCCACAGGGACACGGGGAGAGACCCAGTACTTC | CATGTRGETQYF | TRBJ2-5 | . | . | TRBV27
TGTGCCAGCAGCTTAGTTCTCGGGCAGGGAGGATCCTACGAGCAGTACTTC | CASSLVLGQGGSYEQYF | TRBJ2-7 | . | . | TRBV7-9
TGTGCCATCAGGAGGACTAGAGGATACGAGCAGTACTTC | CAIRRTRGYEQYF | TRBJ2-7 | . | TRBD2 | TRBV10-3
TGTGCCAGCAGCCCACATTCTGAAAACACCATATATTTT | CASSPHSENTIYF | TRBJ1-3 | . | . | TRBV11-2
TGTGCCAGCAGTTATTCGCAGGGGTCCTACAATGAGCAGTTCTTC | CASSYSQGSYNEQFF | TRBJ2-1 | . | . | TRBV6-5
TGTGCCAGCAGCCTCCACCTTAGCGGGAGGGCCTGGGCGAACACCGGGGAGCTGTTTTTT | CASSLHLSGRAWANTGELFF | TRBJ2-2 | . | TRBD2 | TRBV11-3
TGTGCCAGCAGCCGACCGGGGGACCCTGACTATGGCTACACCTTC | CASSRPGDPDYGYTF | TRBJ1-2 | . | . | TRBV28
TGTGCCAGCAGTAATCGGTATGGCTCCTACGAGCAGTACTTC | CASSNRYGSYEQYF | TRBJ2-7 | . | . | TRBV27
TGCGCCAGCAGCGCCACAGGGAGTAGCAATCAGTCCCAGCATTTT | CASSATGSSNQSQHF | TRBJ1-5 | . | . | TRBV5-1
TGTGCCAGCAGTTACTCGAACCAGGCTTTCTTT | CASSYSNQAFF | TRBJ1-1 | once | . | TRBV6-5
TGTGCCATCAGTCCGTTGAGGGACAGGTCAAGGGAGCAGTACTTC | CAISPLRDRSREQYF | TRBJ2-7 | . | TRBD1 | TRBV10-3
TGTGCCAGCAGCACATTTGGAAACACCATATATTTT | CASSTFGNTIYF | TRBJ1-3 | . | . | TRBV14
TGTGCCAGCTGGACGGGAGCCGGGAGGGCAGATACGCAGTATTTT | CASWTGAGRADTQYF | TRBJ2-3 | . | TRBD2 | TRBV2
TGTGCCTGGAGTGTAGGGGGCCGGGAAAAACTGTTTTTT | CAWSVGGREKLFF | TRBJ1-4 | . | TRBD1 | TRBV30
TGTGCCAGCAGTTTAAGGGGCCTCGGGGGGCACTATGGCTACACCTTC | CASSLRGLGGHYGYTF | TRBJ1-2 | . | . | TRBV27
TGTGCCGGGGGGGGCCCGAACACTGAAGCTTTCTTT | CAGGGPNTEAFF | TRBJ1-1 | . | . | TRBV2
TGTGCCAGCACCCCTTGGACTTCGGGGATACTACTAGCGGGAAGGGACAATGAGCAGTTCTTC | CASTPWTSGILLAGRDNEQFF | TRBJ2-1 | . | TRBD2 | TRBV27
TGTGCCAGCAGCTTGGTACGGTATGACGGGGAGCTGTTTTTT | CASSLVRYDGELFF | TRBJ2-2 | . | . | TRBV5-5
TGTGCCAGCAGCGTAGAGGGACAGGGGGCTTACGAGCAGTACTTC | CASSVEGQGAYEQYF | TRBJ2-7 | . | TRBD1 | TRBV9
TGTGCCAGCAGCTTAGGGACTAGCGGGAGCTTGGATACGCAGTATTTT | CASSLGTSGSLDTQYF | TRBJ2-3 | . | TRBD2 | TRBV7-6
TGCGCCAGCAGCCAACTGAATCCTCTGGAGGGGAATGAGCAGTTCTTC | CASSQLNPLEGNEQFF | TRBJ2-1 | . | . | TRBV4-3
TGTGCCAGCTCACGGAAGGGCGACAGGGGTTTCGGTCAGCCCCAGCATTTT | CASSRKGDRGFGQPQHF | TRBJ1-5 | . | TRBD1 | TRBV18
TGTGCCAGCGGAAGACAGGGAATGAACACTGAAGCTTTCTTT | CASGRQGMNTEAFF | TRBJ1-1 | once | TRBD1 | TRBV9
TGCGCCAGCGCCAACCCAGGGAGGACTGAAGCTTTCTTT | CASANPGRTEAFF | TRBJ1-1 | . | . | TRBV5-1
TGTGCCAGCAGTTTGACAGGGGAGTTCAATCAGCCCCAGCATTTT | CASSLTGEFNQPQHF | TRBJ1-5 | . | TRBD1 | TRBV28
TGTGCCAGCAGTTTATTCACAGGGGGCCTCGGGGAGACTGAAGCTTTCTTT | CASSLFTGGLGETEAFF | TRBJ1-1 | . | TRBD1 | TRBV28
TGTGCCAGCAGCGCTAGCGGGAGCGGCGGCGATGAGCAGTTCTTC | CASSASGSGGDEQFF | TRBJ2-1 | once | TRBD2 | TRBV9
TGCGCCAGCAGCCAAGATCGGATGGGAGGCAATGAGCAGTTCTTC | CASSQDRMGGNEQFF | TRBJ2-1 | . | . | TRBV4-3
TGTGCCAGCAGTTTGAGTTGGGGAGCTAGCAATCAGCCCCAGCATTTT | CASSLSWGASNQPQHF | TRBJ1-5 | . | . | TRBV27
TGTGCCAGCAGCCAAGCTCTAGCGGGAGGCCCTTATACCGGGGAGCTGTTTTTT | CASSQALAGGPYTGELFF | TRBJ2-2 | once | TRBD2 | TRBV4-2